The 24 T cell receptor beta chains below come from one sample, sequenced in a study of T cells in Graves' hyperthyroidism and ophthalmopathy. It was RNA transcripts that yielded the amplified TCR beta CDR3 regions. Researchers ran a first-round RT-PCR on the TCR CDR3 using the HTBI primer set. MiXCR, run by TCRdb on the multiplex PCR reads, gives a single entry per CDR3 protein. The data hold 350,000 to 400,000 distinct CDR3 sequences, with approximately 14% observed a single time. The specimen was blood. The receptors derive from a woman aged 60-75 years with Graves' hyperthyroidism.

This clonotype was seen repeatedly, ten times or more. The chain's CDR3 is CASSDMWLNTEAFF. The CDR3 DNA follows: TGTGCCAGCAGTGACATGTGGCTGAACACTGAAGCTTTCTTT. This chain links TRBV6-1 with TRBJ1-1, with unresolved D. Trimming stripped 3 bases from V and 0 bases from J, with 8 bases between. This CDR3 has 14 amino acids. Germline lookup yields CDR1 MNHNS and CDR2 SASEGT.

This clonotype was recorded many times. The chain links TRBV29-1 to TRBJ1-1; D possibly corresponds to TRBD1 (5 bases). Germline V lookup: CDR1 SQVTM, CDR2 ANQGSEA. Trimming took off 4 bases at V and 0 bases at J, with 9 bases between the two ends. This CDR3 has 13 residues. The CDR3 DNA reads TGCAGCGTTGTCCGGGGGGTGAACACTGAAGCTTTCTTT. This codes for CSVVRGVNTEAFF. Full variable domain (missing parts from reference TRBV29-1 and TRBJ1-1): SAVISQKPSRDICQRGTSLTIQCQVDSQVTMMFWYRQQPGQSLTLIATANQGSEATYESGFVIDKFPISRPNLTFSTLTVSNMSPEDSSIYLCSVVRGVNTEAFFGQGTRLTVV.

This clonotype has only a few counts. The V and J genes are TRBV20-1 and TRBJ2-7; D is perhaps TRBD2 (6 bases). The germline CDR1 and CDR2 sequences are DFQATT and SNEGSKA (reference sequence). The CDR3 extends over 14 amino acids. Trimming pared 1 base from V and 4 bases from J, leaving 14 bases between. For the CDR3, the DNA is TGCAGTGCTAGAGGTGCTAGCGCGGGTTACGAGCAGTACTTC. Translation gives CSARGASAGYEQYF.

This clonotype has a count of ten or more. The chain employs TRBV2 and TRBJ2-4, with D hard to call. The CDR3 sequence is 17 residues long. The V gene lost 7 bases and the J gene lost 1 base, with 20 bases spanning the gap. Germline V gene data show CDR1 as SNHLY and CDR2 as FYNNEI. In DNA form, the CDR3 reads TGTGCCAGCACCTCCCCCCTTGGGCATGCTGCCAAAAACATTCAGTACTTC. Protein product: CASTSPLGHAAKNIQYF.

This clonotype was seen ten or more times. The chain has TRBV27 and TRBJ2-7, with D tentatively TRBD2 (5 bases). Trimming took off 5 bases at V and 0 bases at J, with 8 bases between the two ends. CDR1 is MNHEY, CDR2 SMNVEV, per germline (reference sequence). The CDR3 is made up of 13 amino acids. The CDR3 region has the DNA TGTGCCAGCAGTAAACTAGTCTCCTACGAGCAGTACTTC. It is translated as CASSKLVSYEQYF.

This clonotype was counted ten times or more. V and J are TRBV20-1 and TRBJ1-4; D not resolved. Between the trimmed V and J ends, which lost 1 base and 5 bases, there was a span of 11 bases. Germline V gene lookup returns CDR1 DFQATT and CDR2 SNEGSKA (reference sequence). The length of the CDR3 is 14 residues. The CDR3 sequence: CSARVPPRNEKLFF. DNA of the CDR3: TGCAGTGCTAGAGTTCCTCCCCGGAATGAAAAACTGTTTTTT.

The chain combines TRBV27 with TRBJ2-3; D possibly matches TRBD1 or TRBD2 (7 bases each). The CDR3 consists of 15 residues. Germline lookup yields CDR1 MNHEY and CDR2 SMNVEV (reference sequence). V was clipped by 4 bases and J by 0 bases, with 11 bases between them. CDR3 sequence reads: CASSSRGGSTDTQYF. The CDR3 DNA reads as TGTGCCAGCAGTTCCAGGGGGGGGAGCACAGATACGCAGTATTTT.

J is TRBJ2-2 and V is TRBV24-1; maybe TRBD2 (6 bases). Per germline, CDR1 KGHDR and CDR2 SFDVKD. There are 13 residues in the CDR3. V was clipped by 5 bases and J by 8 bases, with 11 bases between them. The CDR3, as DNA: TGTGCCACCAGTGGCCGGAGGGGAGGGGAGCTGTTTTTT. It specifies CATSGRRGGELFF.

This clonotype was observed many times. V and J are TRBV20-1 and TRBJ2-3, with 10 nucleotides matching TRBD2. V dropped 3 bases and J dropped 2; count of bases not matched to a gene: 5. Germline values: CDR1 DFQATT, CDR2 SNEGSKA (reference sequence). The CDR3 consists of 15 residues. The CDR3 is CSASPSGSATDTQYF. The DNA of the CDR3 is TGCAGTGCTAGCCCTAGCGGGAGCGCCACAGATACGCAGTATTTT.

This clonotype was counted only a few times. The rearrangement uses TRBV12-5 and TRBJ1-5; no definite D call. With 2 bases removed from V and 0 bases from J, the gap between germline ends came to 8 bases. The length of the CDR3 is 15 residues. CDR1 and CDR2 (germline): LGHNT, FRNRAP. CDR3 amino acids: CASGLFGNSNQPQHF. CDR3 bases: TGTGCTAGTGGTTTGTTCGGAAATAGCAATCAGCCCCAGCATTTT.

The chain recombines TRBV6-1 with TRBJ2-5, with D hard to call. Germline CDR1 MNHNS, CDR2 SASEGT. The V end was cut by 5 bases, the J end by 0 bases, with 7 bases between. The CDR3 is 13 residues long. The CDR3 nucleotides are TGTGCCAGCAGTACTTTGTACCAAGAGACCCAGTACTTC. Its translation: CASSTLYQETQYF.

This clonotype was counted at least ten times. The J gene is TRBJ2-1, the V gene TRBV10-2; 13 bases fit TRBD2. This CDR3 contains 19 residues. Germline loops: CDR1 WSHSY, CDR2 SAAADI. The trim removed 7 bases at V and 0 bases at J, leaving 12 bases unmatched. The CDR3 spells CASTPPGLAGASSYNEQFF. DNA for the CDR3: TGCGCCAGCACCCCCCCCGGACTAGCGGGGGCTAGCTCCTACAATGAGCAGTTCTTC.

This clonotype occurred many times. The chain is built from TRBV20-1 and TRBJ1-6; TRBD1 matches at 10 bases. The germline gives CDR1 DFQATT, CDR2 SNEGSKA (reference sequence). Germline trimming cut 4 bases from V and 3 bases from J; bases unmatched to any gene: 3. The CDR3 consists of 15 residues. CDR3: CSATGDRGYNSPLHF. The CDR3 DNA reads as TGCAGTGCTACGGGGGACAGGGGCTATAATTCACCCCTCCACTTT.

There are many counts of this clonotype. The rearrangement uses TRBV6-1 and TRBJ1-2; a possible D gene is TRBD1 (5 bases). This CDR3 region has 14 residues. Germline assignment: CDR1 MNHNS and CDR2 SASEGT. The V and J ends lost 0 bases and 6 bases respectively, with 11 bases between them. CDR3 amino acids: CASSEAGGGNGYTF. In DNA form, the CDR3 reads TGTGCCAGCAGTGAAGCGGGGGGGGGGAATGGCTACACCTTC.

This clonotype was recorded a few times. The rearrangement links TRBV10-1 to TRBJ1-4, with unresolved D. Germline V gives CDR1 WNHNN, CDR2 SYGVQD (reference sequence). Trimming removed 10 bases at V and 9 bases at J, with 15 bases between. This CDR3 has 12 residues. CDR3 amino acids: CATPTVRKKLFF. CDR3 coding DNA: TGCGCCACCCCGACGGTTAGGAAAAAACTGTTTTTT.

This clonotype was recorded a few times. The chain carries TRBV7-3 and TRBJ2-3, with TRBD2 matching 12 bases. The CDR3 spans 17 residues. Germline loops: CDR1 SGHTA, CDR2 FQGTGA. After removal of 4 bases from V and 4 bases from J, the junction contained 9 bases not matched to a gene. The CDR3 bases are TGTGCCAGCAGCTCCACCCGACTAGCGGGAGCGGCAGATACGCAGTATTTT. It codes for CASSSTRLAGAADTQYF.

At least ten counts were recorded for this clonotype. V and J are TRBV11-1 and TRBJ2-1; D is unclear. Deletions cut 5 bases from V and 8 bases from J, with 10 bases between. Per the germline V gene, CDR1 is SGHAT and CDR2 is FQDESV (reference sequence). The CDR3 length is 12 residues. The CDR3 reads CASSPRFHEQFF. In DNA form, the CDR3 reads TGTGCCAGCAGCCCCCGATTCCATGAGCAGTTCTTC.

This clonotype has a handful of counts. A read error may produce the germline difference seen at one junction end. This chain links TRBV30 with TRBJ2-5; 7 bases match TRBD1. This CDR3 contains 12 residues. Germline values: CDR1 GTSNPN, CDR2 SVGIG (reference sequence). In DNA form, the CDR3 reads TGTGCCTGGAGTGTGGGACCGGGACAGATGAACTTC. Protein sequence: CAWSVGPGQMNF.

Many counts were recorded for this clonotype. The chain combines TRBV30 with TRBJ2-3; 8 nucleotides match TRBD2. Germline V gives CDR1 GTSNPN, CDR2 SVGIG (reference sequence). Trimming cost V 0 bases and J 8 bases; bases outside gene matches: 4. The CDR3 runs 13 residues. CDR3 residues: CAWSVLAGGTQYF. CDR3 nucleotides: TGTGCCTGGAGTGTACTGGCGGGAGGTACGCAGTATTTT. Full variable domain (remainder filled in from reference TRBV30 and TRBJ2-3): SQTIHQWPATLVQPVGSPLSLECTVEGTSNPNLYWYRQAAGRGLQLLFYSVGIGQISSEVPQNLSASRPQDRQFILSSKKLLLSDSGFYLCAWSVLAGGTQYFGPGTRLTVL.

This clonotype was observed a few times. The chain employs TRBV7-2 and TRBJ2-3; weak D call: TRBD1 (6 bases). This CDR3 has 16 amino acids. The V end lost 5 bases, the J end lost 6 bases, and 21 bases lay between the germline ends. CDR1 and CDR2 (germline): SGHTA, FQGNSA. The CDR3 loop is CASSPRGGMMGDTQYF. CDR3 DNA: TGTGCCAGCAGCCCCAGGGGTGGTATGATGGGGGATACGCAGTATTTT.

This clonotype was picked up many times. The J gene is TRBJ2-7, the V gene TRBV20-1, with 14 bases matching TRBD2. J lost 0 bases, V lost 5 bases, and 6 bases had no gene match. This CDR3 spans 16 amino acids. Germline V gene data show CDR1 as DFQATT and CDR2 as SNEGSKA (reference sequence). As DNA, the CDR3 is TGCAGTGCTGGGACTAGCGGGAGAATACCCTCCTACGAGCAGTACTTC. It encodes CSAGTSGRIPSYEQYF.

There are many counts of this clonotype. The chain has TRBV7-9 and TRBJ2-7; D not certain. The CDR3 sequence is 11 residues long. Per germline, CDR1 SEHNR and CDR2 FQNEAQ (reference sequence). The V and J ends lost 2 bases and 6 bases respectively, with 5 bases between them. This CDR3 reads CASSLYAEQYF. For the CDR3, the DNA is TGTGCCAGCAGCTTATACGCCGAGCAGTACTTC.

This clonotype was recorded at least ten times. The J gene is TRBJ2-1, the V gene TRBV2; 9 bases fit TRBD2. CDR1 and CDR2 from the germline V gene are SNHLY and FYNNEI. The J segment lost 4 bases and the V segment lost 3 bases, leaving 7 bases of the junction unmatched. CDR3 length: 16 residues. CDR3 DNA sequence: TGTGCCAGCAGTGATATCCTAGCGGGGAATTACAATGAGCAGTTCTTC. Protein sequence: CASSDILAGNYNEQFF.

This chain links TRBV9 with TRBJ2-3; D not certain. The CDR3 spans 15 residues. The germline V gene has CDR1 SGDLS and CDR2 YYNGEE. The ends were cut back, 0 bases at V and 0 bases at J, with 8 bases in the middle. This CDR3 reads CASSVVDTSTDTQYF. As DNA, the CDR3 is TGTGCCAGCAGCGTAGTAGACACCAGCACAGATACGCAGTATTTT.